This entry lists 8 T cell receptor beta chains sequenced from one sample in a study of cytomegalovirus exposure and HLA in healthy donors. Sequencing was performed with immunoSEQ multiplex PCR; in TCRdb, only in-frame clones are kept and a portion is missing. The sample comprises some 45,000 clones, over 85% of which are singletons, and approximately 7.8% rests with the top ten. The sample was PBMCs. The receptor set was obtained from a woman aged 18-35 years in good health and CMV-seropositive.

As regards this clone: At one of its ends the junction is not consistent with the germline gene, which may arise from a read error. J is TRBJ2-2 and V is TRBV2; possibly TRBD1 for D (7 bases). The CDR3 runs to 15 residues. Germline CDR1 reads SNHLY; CDR2 reads FYNNEI. CDR3 in DNA: TGTGCCAGCAGTGGAAGCGGAGGGGGCACCGGGGAACTGTTTTTT. Protein product: CASSGSGGGTGELFF. Together with reference TRBV2 and TRBJ2-2, the CDR3 gives the full variable domain: EPEVTQTPSHQVTQMGQEVILRCVPISNHLYFYWYRQILGQKVEFLVSFYNNEISEKSEIFDDQFSVERPDGSNFTLKIRSTKLEDSAMYFCASSGSGGGTGELFFGEGSRLTVL.

This sequence joins TRBV6-5 and TRBJ2-2; D may be TRBD2 (5 bases). Germline V gene sequence: CDR1 MNHEY, CDR2 SVGAGI. The CDR3 consists of 15 residues. Between the trimmed V and J ends, which lost 2 bases and 6 bases, there was a span of 13 bases. CDR3 residues: CASSYNGIGAGELFF. CDR3 coding DNA: TGTGCCAGCAGTTACAACGGGATTGGGGCCGGGGAGCTGTTTTTT.

The chain employs TRBV9 and TRBJ2-2; 10 bases are a match to TRBD2. With V trimmed by 0 bases and J by 4 bases, 6 bases remained unmatched. CDR3 size: 17 residues. Per the germline V gene, CDR1 is SGDLS and CDR2 is YYNGEE. The CDR3 DNA reads as TGTGCCAGCAGCGTAGCTAGCGGGAGAGATGGCACCGGGGAGCTGTTTTTT. Protein product: CASSVASGRDGTGELFF.

The chain is built from TRBV7-2 and TRBJ2-1; 13 nucleotides match TRBD2. The V gene's germline CDR1 is SGHTA and CDR2 FQGNSA. V lost 3 bases and J lost 9; bases outside the gene matches: 5. This CDR3 has 15 amino acids. The CDR3 bases are TGTGCCAGCAGCTTTACTAGCGGGAGGGTAGGTGAGCAGTTCTTC. Encoded protein: CASSFTSGRVGEQFF.

The J gene is TRBJ1-5, the V gene TRBV27; 9 nucleotides agree with TRBD1. The V gene end was trimmed by 5 bases and the J gene end by 3 bases; junction bases not matched to a gene: 8. In germline, CDR1 is MNHEY, CDR2 SMNVEV (reference sequence). The CDR3 runs 16 residues. The DNA of the CDR3 is TGTGCCAGCAGTCCGGGACAGGGAAGGGACAATCAGCCCCAGCATTTT. As protein: CASSPGQGRDNQPQHF.

The V gene is TRBV7-2, the J gene TRBJ2-1; TRBD2 matches at 12 bases. Germline-derived CDR1 and CDR2 are SGHTA and FQGNSA. This CDR3 region has 17 residues. After removal of 1 base from V and 6 bases from J, the junction contained 7 bases not matched to a gene. This chain's CDR3 is CASSLVPSSGRANEQFF. In DNA form, the CDR3 reads TGTGCCAGCAGCTTAGTCCCATCTAGCGGGAGGGCCAATGAGCAGTTCTTC.

CDR3 residues: CASRVAEAFF. The CDR3 DNA reads TGTGCCAGCCGGGTGGCTGAAGCTTTCTTT. V usage is TRBV2 and J usage is TRBJ1-1; D not certain. Germline V CDR1 and CDR2: SNHLY, FYNNEI. The V end was cut by 8 bases, the J end by 6 bases, with 7 bases between. There are 10 residues in the CDR3.

The V gene is TRBV30, the J gene TRBJ1-3; D is possibly TRBD1 (6 bases). The ends were cut back, 2 bases at V and 4 bases at J, with 15 bases in the middle. CDR3 length: 15 amino acids. Germline-derived CDR1 and CDR2 are GTSNPN and SVGIG (reference sequence). The CDR3 nucleotides are TGTGCCTGGAGTCCCGGACAGTCATCCGGAAACACCATATATTTT. This codes for CAWSPGQSSGNTIYF.